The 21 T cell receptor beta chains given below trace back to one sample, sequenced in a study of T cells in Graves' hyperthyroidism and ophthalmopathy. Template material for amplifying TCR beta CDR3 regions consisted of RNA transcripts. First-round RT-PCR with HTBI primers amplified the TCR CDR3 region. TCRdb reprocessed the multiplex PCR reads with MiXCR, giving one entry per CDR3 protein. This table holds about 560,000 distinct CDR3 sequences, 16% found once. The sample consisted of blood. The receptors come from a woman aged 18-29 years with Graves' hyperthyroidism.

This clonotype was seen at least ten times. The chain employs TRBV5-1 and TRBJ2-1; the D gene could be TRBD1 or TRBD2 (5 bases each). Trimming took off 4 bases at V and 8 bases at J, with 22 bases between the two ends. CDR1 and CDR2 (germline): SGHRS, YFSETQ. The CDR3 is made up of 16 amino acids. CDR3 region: CASSRPGTTLLHEQFF. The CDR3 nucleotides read TGCGCCAGCAGCCGTCCCGGGACGACTCTCCTCCATGAGCAGTTCTTC.

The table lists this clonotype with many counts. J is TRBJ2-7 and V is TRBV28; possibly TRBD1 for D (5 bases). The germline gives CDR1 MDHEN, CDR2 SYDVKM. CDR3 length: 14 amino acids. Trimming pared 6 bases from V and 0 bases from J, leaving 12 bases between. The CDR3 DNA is TGTGCCAGCAGAACCAGGGATCGCTCCTACGAGCAGTACTTC. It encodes CASRTRDRSYEQYF.

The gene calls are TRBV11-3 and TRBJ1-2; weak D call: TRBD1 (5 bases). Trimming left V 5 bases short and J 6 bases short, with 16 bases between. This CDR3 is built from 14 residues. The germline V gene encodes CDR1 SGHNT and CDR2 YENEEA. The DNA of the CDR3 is TGTGCCAGCAGCCTAAGCGGGGGTCTGGATGGCTACACCTTC. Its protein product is CASSLSGGLDGYTF.

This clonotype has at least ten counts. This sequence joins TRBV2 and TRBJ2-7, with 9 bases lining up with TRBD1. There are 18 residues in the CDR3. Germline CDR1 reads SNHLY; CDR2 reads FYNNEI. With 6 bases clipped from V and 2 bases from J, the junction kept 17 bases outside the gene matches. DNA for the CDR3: TGTGCCAGCAGAAACAGGGGGCAGGAGTCTAGCGTCACCTACGAGCAGTACTTC. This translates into CASRNRGQESSVTYEQYF.

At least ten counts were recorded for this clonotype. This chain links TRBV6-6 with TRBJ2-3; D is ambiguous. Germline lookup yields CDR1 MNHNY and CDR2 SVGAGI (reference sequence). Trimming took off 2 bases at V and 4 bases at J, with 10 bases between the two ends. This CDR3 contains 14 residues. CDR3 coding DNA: TGTGCCAGCAGTTACGGTCAGAATGCAGATACGCAGTATTTT. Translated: CASSYGQNADTQYF.

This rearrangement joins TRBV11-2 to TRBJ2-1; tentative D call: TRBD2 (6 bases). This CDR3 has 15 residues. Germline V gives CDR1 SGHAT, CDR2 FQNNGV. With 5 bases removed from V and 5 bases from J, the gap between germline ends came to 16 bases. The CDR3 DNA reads TGTGCCAGCAGCCTGAATGGGGGGTCACACAATGAGCAGTTCTTC. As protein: CASSLNGGSHNEQFF. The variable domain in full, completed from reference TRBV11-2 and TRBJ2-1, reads EAGVAQSPRYKIIEKRQSVAFWCNPISGHATLYWYQQILGQGPKLLIQFQNNGVVDDSQLPKDRFSAERLKGVDSTLKIQPAKLEDSAVYLCASSLNGGSHNEQFFGPGTRLTVL.

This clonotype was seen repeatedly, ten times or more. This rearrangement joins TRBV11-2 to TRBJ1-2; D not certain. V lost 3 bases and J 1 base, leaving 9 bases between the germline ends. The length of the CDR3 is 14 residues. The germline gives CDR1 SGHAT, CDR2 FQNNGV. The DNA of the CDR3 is TGTGCCAGCAGCTTGAGGGCTATTAACTATGGCTACACCTTC. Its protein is CASSLRAINYGYTF.

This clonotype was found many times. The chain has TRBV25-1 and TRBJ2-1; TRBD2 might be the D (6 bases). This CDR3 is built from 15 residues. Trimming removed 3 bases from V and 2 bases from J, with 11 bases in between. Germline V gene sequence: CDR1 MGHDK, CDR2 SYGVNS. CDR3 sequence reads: CASSESSDPYNEQFF. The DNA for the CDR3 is TGTGCCAGCAGTGAGTCTAGCGACCCCTACAATGAGCAGTTCTTC.

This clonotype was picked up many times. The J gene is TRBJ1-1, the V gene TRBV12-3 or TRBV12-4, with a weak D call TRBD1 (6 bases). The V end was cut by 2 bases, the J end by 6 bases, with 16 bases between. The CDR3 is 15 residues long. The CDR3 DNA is TGTGCCAGCAGTTTATCTCCCGGGGGCACGGCTGAAGCTTTCTTT. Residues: CASSLSPGGTAEAFF.

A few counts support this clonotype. DNA for the CDR3: TGCAGTGCTGGCCAGGGGGGGCCCTACGAGCAGTACTTC. Residues: CSAGQGGPYEQYF. The V and J genes are TRBV20-1 and TRBJ2-7, with D perhaps given as TRBD1 or TRBD2 (7 bases each). The V end was cut by 5 bases, the J end by 2 bases, with 13 bases between. This CDR3 comprises 13 residues. Germline CDR1 reads DFQATT; CDR2 reads SNEGSKA (reference sequence).

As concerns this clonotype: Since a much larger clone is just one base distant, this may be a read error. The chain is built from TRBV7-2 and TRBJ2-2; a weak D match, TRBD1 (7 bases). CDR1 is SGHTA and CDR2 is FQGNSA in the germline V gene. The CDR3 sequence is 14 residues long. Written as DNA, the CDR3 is TGTGCCAGCAGCGCCGACAGGGCCGGGCGGGGAGCTTCCTTT. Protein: CASSADRAGRGASF.

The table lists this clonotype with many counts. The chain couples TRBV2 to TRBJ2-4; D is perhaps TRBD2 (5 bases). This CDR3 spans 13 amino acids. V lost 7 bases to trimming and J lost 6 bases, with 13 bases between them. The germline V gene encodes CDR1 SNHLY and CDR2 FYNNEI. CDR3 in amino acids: CASNPPRGNIQYF. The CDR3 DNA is TGTGCCAGCAACCCCCCCCGGGGAAACATTCAGTACTTC.

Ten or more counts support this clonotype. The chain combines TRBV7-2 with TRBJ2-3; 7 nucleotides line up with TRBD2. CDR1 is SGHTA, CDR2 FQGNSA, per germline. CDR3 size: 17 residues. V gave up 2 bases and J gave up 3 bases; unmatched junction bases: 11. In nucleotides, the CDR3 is TGTGCCAGCAGCTTAAAAGGCCATTCCGGGGGGACAGATACGCAGTATTTT. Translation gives CASSLKGHSGGTDTQYF.

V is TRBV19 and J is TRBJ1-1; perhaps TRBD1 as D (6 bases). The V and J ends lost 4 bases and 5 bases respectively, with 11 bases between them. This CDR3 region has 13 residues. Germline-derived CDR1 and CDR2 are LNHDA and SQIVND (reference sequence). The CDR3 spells CASSKQGLTEAFF. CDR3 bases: TGTGCCAGTAGTAAACAGGGTTTGACTGAAGCTTTCTTT.

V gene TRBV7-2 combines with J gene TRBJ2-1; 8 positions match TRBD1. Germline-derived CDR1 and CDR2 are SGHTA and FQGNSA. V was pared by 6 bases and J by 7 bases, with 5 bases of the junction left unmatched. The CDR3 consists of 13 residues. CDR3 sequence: CASSFYRGNEQFF. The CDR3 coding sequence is TGTGCCAGCAGTTTTTACAGGGGGAATGAGCAGTTCTTC.

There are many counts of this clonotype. The CDR3 here is CASSPQGRDYGYTF. The CDR3 DNA follows: TGTGCCAGCTCACCACAGGGGAGGGACTATGGCTACACCTTC. This chain links TRBV18 with TRBJ1-2, with D possibly being TRBD1 (5 bases). The V end was cut by 1 base, the J end by 3 bases, with 9 bases between. In germline, CDR1 is KGHSH, CDR2 LQKENI. The CDR3 has 14 residues.

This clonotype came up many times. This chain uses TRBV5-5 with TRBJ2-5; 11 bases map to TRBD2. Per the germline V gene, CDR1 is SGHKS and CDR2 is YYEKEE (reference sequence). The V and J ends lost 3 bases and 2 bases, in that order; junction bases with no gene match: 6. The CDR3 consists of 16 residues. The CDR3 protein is CASSYLGTSGQETQYF. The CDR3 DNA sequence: TGTGCCAGCAGCTACTTGGGGACTAGCGGTCAAGAGACCCAGTACTTC.

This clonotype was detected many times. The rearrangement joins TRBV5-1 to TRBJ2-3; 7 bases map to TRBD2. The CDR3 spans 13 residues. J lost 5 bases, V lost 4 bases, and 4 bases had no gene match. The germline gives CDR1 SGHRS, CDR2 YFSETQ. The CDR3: CASSTLAGDTQYF. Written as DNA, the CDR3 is TGCGCCAGCAGCACATTAGCGGGAGATACGCAGTATTTT.

CDR3 protein: CASSYTGLSDTQYF. For the CDR3, the DNA is TGTGCCAGCAGTTACACAGGTCTTTCAGATACGCAGTATTTT. The chain employs TRBV7-9 and TRBJ2-3; possible D gene TRBD1, 5 bases. Germline assignment: CDR1 SEHNR and CDR2 FQNEAQ (reference sequence). V lost 6 bases and J lost 4, with 14 bases in between. The length of the CDR3 is 14 residues.

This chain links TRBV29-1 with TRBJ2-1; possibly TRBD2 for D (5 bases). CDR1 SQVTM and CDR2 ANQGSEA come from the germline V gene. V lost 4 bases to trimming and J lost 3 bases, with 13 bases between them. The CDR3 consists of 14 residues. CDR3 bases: TGCAGCGTTGGGCAACAGACTAACTACAATGAGCAGTTCTTC. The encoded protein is CSVGQQTNYNEQFF.

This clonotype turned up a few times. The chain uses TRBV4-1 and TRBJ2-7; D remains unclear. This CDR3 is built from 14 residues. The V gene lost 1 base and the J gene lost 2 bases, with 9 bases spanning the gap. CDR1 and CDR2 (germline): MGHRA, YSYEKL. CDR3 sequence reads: CASSQGIYTYEQYF. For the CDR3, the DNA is TGCGCCAGCAGCCAAGGGATCTACACCTACGAGCAGTACTTC.